These 23 T cell receptor beta chains came from one sample sequenced in a study of CD8+ T cells in alopecia areata. Sequencing relied on a cDNA template that was reverse transcribed from extracted RNA. Sequenced by immunoSEQ multiplex PCR; TCRdb stores in-frame clones only, minus some. The data show about 130,000 clones, approximately 49% seen once. This sample comprised CD8+ T cells sorted from blood, obtained at week 0. Receptor source: a human donor with alopecia areata.

This clone was recorded a few times. V gene TRBV5-1 combines with J gene TRBJ1-3, with D unclear. This CDR3 region has 15 residues. Trimming cost V 2 bases and J 5 bases, with 14 bases left between them. Germline V lookup: CDR1 SGHRS, CDR2 YFSETQ. The CDR3 region is CASSFDPDLRNTIYF. For the CDR3, the DNA is TGCGCCAGCAGCTTCGACCCCGATCTGCGAAACACCATATATTTT.

The chain uses TRBV6-5 and TRBJ1-1; D not resolved. The CDR3 covers 14 residues. Trimming cost V 3 bases and J 0 bases, with 8 bases left between them. Germline V lookup: CDR1 MNHEY, CDR2 SVGAGI. The CDR3 DNA sequence: TGTGCCAGCAGTTATCCTAACATGAACACTGAAGCTTTCTTT. Translated: CASSYPNMNTEAFF.

This clone has just a few counts. The CDR3 reads CASSPRAAYEQYF. The CDR3 bases are TGTGCCAGCAGCCCGAGGGCCGCCTACGAGCAGTACTTC. The J gene is TRBJ2-7, the V gene TRBV7-9; tentative D call: TRBD2 (5 bases). Germline-derived CDR1 and CDR2 are SEHNR and FQNEAQ (reference sequence). This CDR3 contains 13 residues. Trimming removed 5 bases from V and 2 bases from J, with 10 bases in between.

The chain joins TRBV7-2 to TRBJ1-2, with a possible D match to TRBD1 (6 bases). Germline-derived CDR1 and CDR2 are SGHTA and FQGNSA. V dropped 5 bases and J dropped 5 bases, with 9 bases sitting between them. The CDR3 runs to 12 residues. The CDR3 spells CASSAGDYGYTF. CDR3 nucleotides: TGTGCCAGCAGCGCAGGGGATTATGGCTACACCTTC.

For the CDR3, the DNA is TGTGCCAGCAGCTTGGCGTTTAGCGGGGGGCCGGGTGAGACCCAGTACTTC. Residues: CASSLAFSGGPGETQYF. The chain couples TRBV5-6 to TRBJ2-5, with TRBD2 matching over 10 bases. V lost 0 bases, J lost 5 bases, and 10 bases stayed unmatched. Per germline, CDR1 SGHDT and CDR2 YYEEEE. The length of the CDR3 is 17 residues.

As for this clone: This specimen includes other DNA sequences encoding the same CDR3. The genes are TRBV30 and TRBJ1-1; the D is unclear. Germline V CDR1 and CDR2: GTSNPN, SVGIG (reference sequence). V lost 0 bases to trimming and J lost 2 bases, with 10 bases between them. The CDR3 sequence is 14 residues long. The CDR3 sequence is CAWSVRGLNTEAFF. CDR3 nucleotide sequence: TGTGCCTGGAGTGTACGAGGCCTAAACACTGAAGCTTTCTTT.

The gene calls are TRBV2 and TRBJ2-2; D remains ambiguous. CDR3 length: 15 amino acids. The V gene's germline CDR1 is SNHLY and CDR2 FYNNEI. With 7 bases removed from V and 4 bases from J, the gap between germline ends came to 16 bases. CDR3 protein: CASTELSESTGELFF. Here the CDR3 DNA reads TGTGCCAGCACCGAGCTGTCGGAGAGCACCGGGGAGCTGTTTTTT.

This clone has a handful of counts. The rearrangement uses TRBV23-1 and TRBJ1-5; 7 bases match TRBD1. TRBV23-1 is known as an ORF, though its function is uncertain. The CDR3 has 13 amino acids. V shed 10 bases, J shed 3 bases, and the junction held 6 bases outside the gene matches. CDR3 region: CAKNRGLNQPQHF. The DNA of the CDR3 is TGCGCCAAGAACAGGGGCCTCAATCAGCCCCAGCATTTT.

This clone was observed a handful of times. The chain combines TRBV4-1 with TRBJ2-7; TRBD1 matches at 9 bases. Germline V gene data show CDR1 as MGHRA and CDR2 as YSYEKL. The CDR3 has 16 residues. Trimming removed 0 bases from V and 6 bases from J; junction bases left unmatched: 9. In DNA, the CDR3 is TGCGCCAGCAGCCAAGACCCGGGGACAGGGAGGGGCGAGCAGTACTTC. Translated: CASSQDPGTGRGEQYF.

V usage is TRBV29-1 and J usage is TRBJ1-2; 9 bases fit TRBD1. CDR3 length: 16 residues. Looked up from germline, CDR1 is SQVTM and CDR2 is ANQGSEA. V lost 1 base to trimming and J lost 5 bases; unmatched junction nucleotides: 11. CDR3 nucleotide sequence: TGCAGCGTTGAAGGGACAGGGGCCCCGGGTAGTTATGGCTACACCTTC. It translates to CSVEGTGAPGSYGYTF.

The sample holds one count of this clone. The chain's CDR3 is CSVAAGGSYEQYF. The CDR3 region has the DNA TGCAGCGTCGCAGCCGGGGGCTCCTACGAGCAGTACTTC. This chain joins TRBV29-1 and TRBJ2-7, with D perhaps matching TRBD2 (6 bases). There are 13 residues in the CDR3. Germline-derived CDR1 and CDR2 are SQVTM and ANQGSEA. Between the trimmed V and J ends, which lost 6 bases and 0 bases, there was a span of 12 bases.

A note on this clone: Germline is not matched at one junction end, which may reflect a read error. The chain joins TRBV5-1 to TRBJ1-4; D gene unclear. Germline loops: CDR1 SGHRS, CDR2 YFSETQ. This CDR3 comprises 14 residues. CDR3 sequence (DNA): TGCGCCAGCAGCAAGGACTGGCCCCTTGAACAACTGTTTTTT. It is translated as CASSKDWPLEQLFF.

The CDR3 DNA sequence: TGCGCCAGCAGCCAAGGGACTAGCACAGATACGCAGTATTTT. Protein: CASSQGTSTDTQYF. This chain uses TRBV4-3 with TRBJ2-3, with D possibly being TRBD2 (5 bases). The CDR3 totals 14 residues. Germline V gene lookup returns CDR1 LGHNA and CDR2 YSLEER. V was shortened by 1 base and J by 0 bases, with 5 bases between the two germline ends.

V usage is TRBV13 and J usage is TRBJ2-5; possibly TRBD1 for D (6 bases). CDR3 size: 15 residues. V lost 5 bases and J 2 bases, leaving 15 bases between the germline ends. Per the germline V gene, CDR1 is PRHDT and CDR2 is FYEKMQ (reference sequence). The CDR3 DNA follows: TGTGCCAGCAGCCCCGGCCTGGACAGACAAGAGACCCAGTACTTC. Its protein product is CASSPGLDRQETQYF. The complete variable domain, with remaining parts taken from reference TRBV13 and TRBJ2-5, reads AAGVIQSPRHLIKEKRETATLKCYPIPRHDTVYWYQQGPGQDPQFLISFYEKMQSDKGSIPDRFSAQQFSDYHSELNMSSLELGDSALYFCASSPGLDRQETQYFGPGTRLLVL.

The rearrangement uses TRBV6-5 and TRBJ1-2; 7 bases agree with TRBD1. CDR1 is MNHEY and CDR2 is SVGAGI in the germline V gene. With 3 bases clipped from V and 8 bases from J, the junction kept 9 bases outside the gene matches. The CDR3 runs 14 residues. CDR3 bases: TGTGCCAGCAGTTATTACGAGGGGGCGGGCGGCTACACCTTC. It codes for CASSYYEGAGGYTF.

This clone has more than one count but fewer than ten. Other DNA sequences of this sample code for an identical CDR3. The chain links TRBV23-1 to TRBJ1-5; D is ambiguous. TRBV23-1 is noted as an ORF with a role that remains uncertain. V lost 3 bases and J lost 1, with 13 bases in between. The CDR3 covers 16 residues. Here the CDR3 reads CASSHPRVDSNQPQHF. The CDR3 bases are TGCGCCAGCAGTCATCCGAGGGTGGACAGCAATCAGCCCCAGCATTTT.

This clone showed up just a few times. The chain recombines TRBV5-1 with TRBJ2-4; maybe TRBD1 (6 bases). This CDR3 region has 11 residues. Germline V gene lookup returns CDR1 SGHRS and CDR2 YFSETQ. Trimming pared 0 bases from V and 13 bases from J, leaving 8 bases between. The CDR3 bases are TGCGCCAGCAGCTTGGACACAGGGCAGTACTTC. Residues: CASSLDTGQYF.

In the case of this clone: The junction shows a germline mismatch at one end, possibly a read error. The chain is built from TRBV29-1 and TRBJ1-2; D unresolved. Germline loops: CDR1 SQVTM, CDR2 ANQGSEA. The CDR3 spans 10 residues. The CDR3 loop reads CSVQELGYTF. CDR3 nucleotides: TGCAGCGTTCAAGAACTAGGCTACACCTTC.

This clone was counted between two and nine times. V gene TRBV29-1 combines with J gene TRBJ1-1; possibly TRBD1 for D (5 bases). The CDR3 has 12 residues. Germline V gives CDR1 SQVTM, CDR2 ANQGSEA. In DNA form, the CDR3 reads TGCACGGCCGGGGGTCCGAACACTGAAGCTTTCTTT. Translation: CTAGGPNTEAFF.

V gene TRBV27 combines with J gene TRBJ2-5; TRBD1 matches 11 bases. Germline V gives CDR1 MNHEY, CDR2 SMNVEV (reference sequence). V was pared by 3 bases and J by 4 bases, with 7 bases of the junction left unmatched. This CDR3 comprises 16 residues. CDR3 loop: CASSLNGQGAGETQYF. The CDR3 DNA reads TGTGCCAGCAGTTTGAATGGACAGGGGGCAGGAGAGACCCAGTACTTC.

This clone was found a few times. The rearrangement uses TRBV23-1 and TRBJ1-5; D unresolved. TRBV23-1 is annotated as an ORF whose role is uncertain. With 0 bases removed from V and 7 bases from J, the gap between germline ends came to 7 bases. CDR3 length: 13 amino acids. The CDR3 protein is CASSQSPSQPQHF. The CDR3 region has the DNA TGCGCCAGCAGTCAATCTCCAAGCCAGCCCCAGCATTTT.

The CDR3 coding sequence is TGTGCCAGCAGCACCCGGGACAACTACGAGCAGTACTTC. Its protein product is CASSTRDNYEQYF. The chain has TRBV13 and TRBJ2-7; the D gene is possibly TRBD1 (6 bases). Germline CDR1 reads PRHDT; CDR2 reads FYEKMQ (reference sequence). Between the trimmed V and J ends, which lost 5 bases and 3 bases, there was a span of 11 bases. The CDR3 loop spans 13 amino acids.

The chain employs TRBV6-5 and TRBJ2-2; TRBD1 agrees at 10 bases. This CDR3 spans 15 amino acids. The ends lost 6 bases at V and 5 bases at J; junction bases unmatched: 6. CDR1 MNHEY and CDR2 SVGAGI come from the germline V gene. The CDR3 protein is CASRTGTGVTGELFF. As DNA, the CDR3 is TGTGCCAGCAGGACCGGGACAGGGGTAACCGGGGAGCTGTTTTTT.